This TCR beta chain stems from a study of long-term antiretroviral therapy in people with HIV. Running of the v3.0 immunoSEQ assay took place at survey level. The protocol was immunoSEQ multiplex PCR, while the TCRdb copy is restricted to in-frame clones and leaves out a portion. The repertoire holds tens of thousands of clones, 70% to 80% seen once, with approximately 3% in the top ten. Two or more post-ART PBMC samples, plus at least one pre-ART sample, were available for each donor. Germline-derived CDR1 and CDR2 are MGHDK and SYGVNS. The CDR3 has 13 residues. Trimming removed 2 bases from V and 1 base from J, with 5 bases in between.

The origin of this receptor is a man aged 18 to 35 with HIV. This material consisted of unsorted PBMCs, taken 1.9 years after starting antiretroviral therapy. This sequence joins TRBV25-1 and TRBJ1-1; the D is unclear. The CDR3, as DNA: TGTGCCAGCAGTGAAACAGAGAACACTGAAGCTTTCTTT. Translation gives CASSETENTEAFF.